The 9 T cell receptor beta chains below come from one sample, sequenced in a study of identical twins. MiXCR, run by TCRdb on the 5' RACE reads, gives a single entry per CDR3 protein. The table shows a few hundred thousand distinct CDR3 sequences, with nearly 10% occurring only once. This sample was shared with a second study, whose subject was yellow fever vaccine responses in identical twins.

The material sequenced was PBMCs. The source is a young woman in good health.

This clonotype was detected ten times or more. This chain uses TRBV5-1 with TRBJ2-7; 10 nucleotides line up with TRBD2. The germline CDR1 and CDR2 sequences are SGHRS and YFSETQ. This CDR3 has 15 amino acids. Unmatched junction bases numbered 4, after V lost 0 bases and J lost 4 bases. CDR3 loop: CASSLETSGNYEQYF. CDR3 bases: TGCGCCAGCAGCTTGGAAACTAGCGGGAATTACGAGCAGTACTTC.

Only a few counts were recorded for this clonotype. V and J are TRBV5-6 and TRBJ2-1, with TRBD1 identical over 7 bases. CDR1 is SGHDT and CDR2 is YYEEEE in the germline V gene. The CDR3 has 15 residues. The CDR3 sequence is CGASLGPTGWNEQFF. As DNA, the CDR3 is TGTGGGGCGAGTCTCGGGCCGACAGGGTGGAATGAGCAGTTCTTC.

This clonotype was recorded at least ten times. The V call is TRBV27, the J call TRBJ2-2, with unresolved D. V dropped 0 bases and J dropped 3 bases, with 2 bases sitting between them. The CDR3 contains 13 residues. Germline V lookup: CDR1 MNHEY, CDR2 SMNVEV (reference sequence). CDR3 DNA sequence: TGTGCCAGCAGTTTATCGGACACCGGGGAGCTGTTTTTT. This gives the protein CASSLSDTGELFF.

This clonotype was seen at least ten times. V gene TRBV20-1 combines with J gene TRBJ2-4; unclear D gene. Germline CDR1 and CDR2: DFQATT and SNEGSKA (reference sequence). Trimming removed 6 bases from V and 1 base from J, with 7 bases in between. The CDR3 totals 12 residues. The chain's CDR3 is CSANTAKNIQYF. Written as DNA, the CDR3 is TGCAGTGCCAACACGGCCAAAAACATTCAGTACTTC.

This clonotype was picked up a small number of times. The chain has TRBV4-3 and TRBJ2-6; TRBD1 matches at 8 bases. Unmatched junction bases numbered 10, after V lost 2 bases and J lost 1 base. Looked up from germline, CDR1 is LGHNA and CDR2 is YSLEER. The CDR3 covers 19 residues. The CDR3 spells CASSQHGAGGSSGANVLTF. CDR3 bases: TGCGCCAGCAGCCAACACGGGGCAGGGGGCTCTTCTGGGGCCAACGTCCTGACTTTC.

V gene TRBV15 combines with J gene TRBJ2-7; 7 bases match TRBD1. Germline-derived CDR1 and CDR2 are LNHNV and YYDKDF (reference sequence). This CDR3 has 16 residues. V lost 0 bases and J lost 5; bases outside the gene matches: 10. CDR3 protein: CATSRDPFGTGDEQYF. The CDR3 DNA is TGTGCCACCAGCAGAGATCCCTTTGGTACAGGGGACGAGCAGTACTTC.

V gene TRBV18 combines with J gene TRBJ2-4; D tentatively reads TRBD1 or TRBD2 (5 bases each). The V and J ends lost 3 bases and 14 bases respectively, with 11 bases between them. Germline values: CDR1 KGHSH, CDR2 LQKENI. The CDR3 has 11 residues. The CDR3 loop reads CASSPGAGEYF. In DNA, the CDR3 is TGTGCCAGCTCACCCGGGGCAGGAGAGTACTTC.

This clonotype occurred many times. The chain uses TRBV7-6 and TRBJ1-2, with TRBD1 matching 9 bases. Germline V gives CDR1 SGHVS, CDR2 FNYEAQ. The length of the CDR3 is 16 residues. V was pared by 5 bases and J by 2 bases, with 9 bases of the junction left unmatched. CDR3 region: CASSQVEDRGNYGYTF. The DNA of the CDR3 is TGTGCCAGCAGCCAAGTGGAAGACAGGGGGAACTATGGCTACACCTTC.

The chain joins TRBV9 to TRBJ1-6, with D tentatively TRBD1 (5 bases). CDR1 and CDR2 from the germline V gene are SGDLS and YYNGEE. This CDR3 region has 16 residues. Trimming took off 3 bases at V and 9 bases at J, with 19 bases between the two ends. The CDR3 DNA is TGTGCCAGCAGCGATGCGGGCCAGGGATTGGGTTCACCCCTCCACTTT. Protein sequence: CASSDAGQGLGSPLHF.